The sample holds a few counts of the clone carrying this T cell receptor (beta chain). TCRdb recomputed calls from the 5' RACE reads with MiXCR, one row per CDR3 protein. There are approximately 240,000 distinct CDR3 sequences in the sample; under 12% occur only once, and 2% to 3% lies in the top ten. Trimming cost V 0 bases and J 11 bases; bases outside gene matches: 5. This CDR3 region has 13 residues. The germline V gene has CDR1 LGHDT and CDR2 YNNKEL (reference sequence). This entry belongs to a study of CD8 T cells in ankylosing spondylitis. Sequencing was carried out using blood, either unsorted or a sorted T cell fraction (not recorded which). The TCR comes from a male donor with ankylosing spondylitis or in good health (not recorded which). This chain joins TRBV3-1 and TRBJ2-3, with 7 positions matching TRBD2. The CDR3 bases are TGTGCCAGCAGCCAAGATCTCGCGGGGGAGCAGTATTTT. Translated: CASSQDLAGEQYF.